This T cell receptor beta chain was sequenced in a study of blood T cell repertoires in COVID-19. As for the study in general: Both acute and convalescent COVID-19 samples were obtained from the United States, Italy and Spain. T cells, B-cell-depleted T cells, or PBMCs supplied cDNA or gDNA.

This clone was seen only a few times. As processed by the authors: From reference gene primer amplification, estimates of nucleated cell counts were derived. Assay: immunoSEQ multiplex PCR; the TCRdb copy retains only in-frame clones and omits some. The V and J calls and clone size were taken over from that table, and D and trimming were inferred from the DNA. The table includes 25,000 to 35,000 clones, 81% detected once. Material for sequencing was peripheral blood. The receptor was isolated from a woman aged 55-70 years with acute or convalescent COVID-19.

CDR3 loop: CASSLAGLYNEQFF. The CDR3 DNA reads TGCGCCAGCAGCTTGGCCGGGTTATACAATGAGCAGTTCTTC. The chain joins TRBV5-1 to TRBJ2-1, with unresolved D. This CDR3 has 14 amino acids. Trimming shortened V by 0 bases and J by 4 bases, and 8 bases separated the two germline ends. Per the germline V gene, CDR1 is SGHRS and CDR2 is YFSETQ.